The 2 T cell receptor beta chains presented below share a single source sample, sequenced in a study of T cells in Graves' hyperthyroidism and ophthalmopathy. Researchers amplified the TCR beta CDR3 regions from RNA transcripts. The TCR CDR3 first-round RT-PCR relied on the HTBI primer set. Via MiXCR, TCRdb re-called the multiplex PCR reads, giving one row per CDR3 protein. This sample yields roughly 380,000 distinct CDR3 sequences, of which approximately 15% are seen a single time; less than 25% belongs to the top ten. Sample: blood. These receptors all stem from a man aged 25-40 years with Graves' hyperthyroidism that later progressed to Graves' ophthalmopathy.

The V and J genes are TRBV9 and TRBJ2-3; TRBD2 might be the D (6 bases). CDR3 length equals 16 residues. V was pared by 5 bases and J by 2 bases, with 18 bases between. CDR1 is SGDLS and CDR2 is YYNGEE in the germline V gene. The CDR3 nucleotides read TGTGCCAGCAGTCCGGGACGGGAGTTCTTCACAGATACGCAGTATTTT. Translated, it gives CASSPGREFFTDTQYF.

This sequence joins TRBV29-1 and TRBJ2-4; tentatively, D is TRBD2 (6 bases). CDR1 is SQVTM and CDR2 is ANQGSEA in the germline V gene. V was shortened by 8 bases and J by 7 bases, with 18 bases between the two germline ends. This CDR3 spans 13 amino acids. CDR3 protein: CSYGRGSPNIQYF. CDR3 bases: TGCAGCTACGGGCGGGGTTCGCCGAACATTCAGTACTTC.